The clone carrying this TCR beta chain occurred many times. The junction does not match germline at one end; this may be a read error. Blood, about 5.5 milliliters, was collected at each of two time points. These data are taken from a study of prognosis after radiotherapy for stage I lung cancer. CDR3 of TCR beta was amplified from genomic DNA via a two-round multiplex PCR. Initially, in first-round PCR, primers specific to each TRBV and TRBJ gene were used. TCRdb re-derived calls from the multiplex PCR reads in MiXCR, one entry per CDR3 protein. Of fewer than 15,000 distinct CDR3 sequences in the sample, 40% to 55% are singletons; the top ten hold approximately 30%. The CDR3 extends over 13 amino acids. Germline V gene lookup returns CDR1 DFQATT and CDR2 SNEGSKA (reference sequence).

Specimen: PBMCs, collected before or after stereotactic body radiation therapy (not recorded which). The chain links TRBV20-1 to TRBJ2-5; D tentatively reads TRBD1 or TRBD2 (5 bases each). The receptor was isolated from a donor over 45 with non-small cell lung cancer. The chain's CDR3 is CSAIGTYQVTQYF. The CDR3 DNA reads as TGCAGTGCTATAGGGACCTACCAAGTGACCCAGTACTTC.